Described below is a single T cell receptor beta chain sequence and its context. What it binds is not known. This record belongs to a study of CD8+ T cells in alopecia areata. Regarding the study as a whole: Resident alphabeta T-cell populations of normal skin are likewise subject to sequencing in scalp samples. Lesional scalp displayed greater clonality than normal scalp, most notably in alopecia totalis/universalis.

Germline CDR1 reads SNHLY; CDR2 reads FYNNEI. The CDR3 covers 13 residues. Trimming stripped 6 bases from V and 3 bases from J, with 12 bases between. From alopecia areata patients, lesional scalp punch biopsies and peripheral blood were collected. Extraction of RNA preceded its reverse transcription into cDNA, which served as the sequencing template. Assay: immunoSEQ multiplex PCR; the TCRdb copy retains only in-frame clones and omits some. The sample holds about 110,000 clones; 58% are singletons and the top ten take 20% to 25%. This receptor was obtained from a human donor with alopecia areata. Sequencing was carried out using NKG2D-low CD8+ T cells sorted from blood. This chain joins TRBV2 and TRBJ2-7; maybe TRBD1 (6 bases). The CDR3 sequence: CASSRTEIYEQYF. The CDR3 DNA sequence: TGTGCCAGCAGCAGGACAGAAATCTACGAGCAGTACTTC.